The present TCR beta chain was sequenced within a study of shared clonotypes between healthy human individuals. A CD45RA+ naive subset and a CD45RA-negative memory subset were split from CD4+ cells. Some clones are missing from TCRdb's copy, which holds only in-frame ones; the method was immunoSEQ multiplex PCR. The sample lists 2 million to 2.5 million clones, approximately 94% seen once, with 0.13% in the top ten. This CDR3 has 13 residues. Germline V CDR1 and CDR2: LNHDA, SQIVND (reference sequence). Germline trimming cut 10 bases from V and 3 bases from J; bases unmatched to any gene: 7. The sequence was obtained from a man in his late teens or twenties in good health. Sample: naive CD4+ T cells sorted from blood. The subset here: CD45RA+ positively selected. This sequence joins TRBV19 and TRBJ2-7; 9 bases line up with TRBD1. This chain's CDR3 is CATAGQGNYEQYF. The CDR3 DNA is TGTGCCACCGCGGGACAGGGAAACTACGAGCAGTACTTC.